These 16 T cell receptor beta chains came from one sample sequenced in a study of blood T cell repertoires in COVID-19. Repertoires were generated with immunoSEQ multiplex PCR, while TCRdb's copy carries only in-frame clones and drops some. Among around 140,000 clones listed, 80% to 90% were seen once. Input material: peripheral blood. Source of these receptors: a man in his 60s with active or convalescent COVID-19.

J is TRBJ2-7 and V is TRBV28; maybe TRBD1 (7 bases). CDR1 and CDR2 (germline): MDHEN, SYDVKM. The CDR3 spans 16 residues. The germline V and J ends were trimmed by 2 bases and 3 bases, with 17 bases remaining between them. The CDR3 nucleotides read TGTGCCAGCAGTTTAGGAGGGGGCCGCAACCTCTACGAGCAGTACTTC. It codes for CASSLGGGRNLYEQYF.

The CDR3 spells CASSQVAGGRDTQYF. DNA of the CDR3: TGTGCCAGCAGCCAAGTTGCGGGAGGAAGAGATACGCAGTATTTT. This chain links TRBV3-1 (or the pseudogene TRBV3-2) with TRBJ2-3; 8 nucleotides align to TRBD2. Germline V gives CDR1 LGHDT, CDR2 YNNKEL (reference sequence). Trimming removed 1 base from V and 5 bases from J; junction bases left unmatched: 5. This CDR3 has 15 residues.

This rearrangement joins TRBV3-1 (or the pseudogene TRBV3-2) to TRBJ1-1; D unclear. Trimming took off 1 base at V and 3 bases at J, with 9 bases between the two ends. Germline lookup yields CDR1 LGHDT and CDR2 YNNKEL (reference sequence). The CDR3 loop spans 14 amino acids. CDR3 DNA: TGTGCCAGCAGCCAAGGAGGAGGGTACACTGAAGCTTTCTTT. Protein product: CASSQGGGYTEAFF.

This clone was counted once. DNA of the CDR3: TGCGCCAGCAGCCCCGTAACTAGCGGGACCTACAATGAGCAGTTCTTC. Amino acid sequence: CASSPVTSGTYNEQFF. The chain joins TRBV5-1 to TRBJ2-1; TRBD2 aligns across 10 bases. The CDR3 extends over 16 amino acids. Germline V CDR1 and CDR2: SGHRS, YFSETQ. Trimming at V came to 4 bases and at J to 2 bases, leaving 6 bases not matched to a gene.

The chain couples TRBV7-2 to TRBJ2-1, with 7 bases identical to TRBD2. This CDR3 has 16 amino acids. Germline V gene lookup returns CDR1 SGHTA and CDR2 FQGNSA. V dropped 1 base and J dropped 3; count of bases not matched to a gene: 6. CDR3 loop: CASSLGRLAVYNEQFF. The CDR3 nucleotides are TGTGCCAGCAGCTTAGGAAGGCTAGCGGTCTACAATGAGCAGTTCTTC.

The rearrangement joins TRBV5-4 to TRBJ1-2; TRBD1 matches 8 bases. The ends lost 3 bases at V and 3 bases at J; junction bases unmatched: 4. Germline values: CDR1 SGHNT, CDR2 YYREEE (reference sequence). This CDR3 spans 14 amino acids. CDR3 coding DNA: TGTGCCAGCAGCTCAGGGGGCCGTGACTATGGCTACACCTTC. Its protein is CASSSGGRDYGYTF.

This CDR3 is CASSPVVGAPRREQYF. The CDR3 nucleotides read TGTGCCAGCAGCCCAGTCGTTGGGGCTCCTCGACGGGAGCAGTACTTC. The V call is TRBV7-6, the J call TRBJ2-7; weak D call: TRBD1 (5 bases). The CDR3 covers 16 residues. Germline CDR1 SGHVS, CDR2 FNYEAQ. Trimming removed 5 bases at V and 7 bases at J, with 24 bases between.

The CDR3 region has the DNA TGTGCCAGCGCTTACAGGGGGCTGAGTGAAGCTTTCTTT. Protein: CASAYRGLSEAFF. The chain carries TRBV28 and TRBJ1-1; 9 positions match TRBD1. Germline V gives CDR1 MDHEN, CDR2 SYDVKM. The V and J ends lost 8 bases and 7 bases, in that order; junction bases with no gene match: 8. CDR3 length equals 13 residues.

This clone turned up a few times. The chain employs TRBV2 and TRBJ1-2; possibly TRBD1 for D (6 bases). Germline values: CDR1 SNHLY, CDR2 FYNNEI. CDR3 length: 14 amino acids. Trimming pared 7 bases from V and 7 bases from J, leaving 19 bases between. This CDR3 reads CASTEGRGSGGYTF. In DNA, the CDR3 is TGTGCCAGCACCGAGGGCAGGGGAAGCGGTGGCTACACCTTC. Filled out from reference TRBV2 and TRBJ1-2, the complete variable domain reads EPEVTQTPSHQVTQMGQEVILRCVPISNHLYFYWYRQILGQKVEFLVSFYNNEISEKSEIFDDQFSVERPDGSNFTLKIRSTKLEDSAMYFCASTEGRGSGGYTFGSGTRLTVV.

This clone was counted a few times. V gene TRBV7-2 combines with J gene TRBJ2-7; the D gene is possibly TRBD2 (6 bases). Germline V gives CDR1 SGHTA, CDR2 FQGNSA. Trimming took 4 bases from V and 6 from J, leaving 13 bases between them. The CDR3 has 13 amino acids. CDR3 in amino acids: CASSSLGGIEQYF. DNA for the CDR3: TGTGCCAGCAGCTCCCTGGGGGGTATCGAGCAGTACTTC.

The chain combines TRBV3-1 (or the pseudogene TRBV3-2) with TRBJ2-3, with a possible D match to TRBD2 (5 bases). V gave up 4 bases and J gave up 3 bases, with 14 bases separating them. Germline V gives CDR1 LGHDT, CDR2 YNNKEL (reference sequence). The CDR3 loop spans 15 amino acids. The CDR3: CASSRSGSGTDTQYF. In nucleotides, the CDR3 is TGTGCCAGCAGCCGTTCGGGGTCGGGGACAGATACGCAGTATTTT.

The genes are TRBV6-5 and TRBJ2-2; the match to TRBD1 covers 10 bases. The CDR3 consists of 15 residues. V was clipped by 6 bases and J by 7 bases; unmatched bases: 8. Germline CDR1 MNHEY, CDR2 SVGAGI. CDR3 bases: TGTGCCAGCAGCTATGACAGGGGGCGCCACGGGGAGCTGTTTTTT. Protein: CASSYDRGRHGELFF.

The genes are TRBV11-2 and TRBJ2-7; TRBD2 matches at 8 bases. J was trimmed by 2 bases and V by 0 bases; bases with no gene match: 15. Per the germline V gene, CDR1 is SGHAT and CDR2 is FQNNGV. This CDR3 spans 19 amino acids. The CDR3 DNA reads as TGTGCCAGCAGCTTAGAGGGCGGGAGGTCCTTCAGGGATACCTACGAGCAGTACTTC. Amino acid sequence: CASSLEGGRSFRDTYEQYF.

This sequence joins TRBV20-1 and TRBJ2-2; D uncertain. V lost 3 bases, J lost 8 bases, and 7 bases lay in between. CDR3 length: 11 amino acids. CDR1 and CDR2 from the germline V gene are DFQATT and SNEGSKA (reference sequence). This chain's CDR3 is CSASLTGELFF. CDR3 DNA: TGCAGTGCTAGCTTAACTGGGGAGCTGTTTTTT.

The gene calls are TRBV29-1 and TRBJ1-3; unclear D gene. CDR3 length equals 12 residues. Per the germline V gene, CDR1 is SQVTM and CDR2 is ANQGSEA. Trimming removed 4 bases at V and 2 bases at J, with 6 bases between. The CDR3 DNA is TGCAGCGTTGTCCTCCCTGGAAACACCATATATTTT. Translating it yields CSVVLPGNTIYF. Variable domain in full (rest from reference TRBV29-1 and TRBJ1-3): SAVISQKPSRDICQRGTSLTIQCQVDSQVTMMFWYRQQPGQSLTLIATANQGSEATYESGFVIDKFPISRPNLTFSTLTVSNMSPEDSSIYLCSVVLPGNTIYFGEGSWLTVV.

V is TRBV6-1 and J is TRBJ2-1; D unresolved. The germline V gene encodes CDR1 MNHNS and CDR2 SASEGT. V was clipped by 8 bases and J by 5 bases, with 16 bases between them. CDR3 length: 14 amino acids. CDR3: CASLAFIGDNEQFF. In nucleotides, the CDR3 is TGTGCCAGCCTGGCCTTTATAGGAGACAATGAGCAGTTCTTC.